The 9 T cell receptor beta chains below all came from one sample that was sequenced in a study of identifying expanded T cells in peripheral blood. TCRdb's table, derived via immunoSEQ multiplex PCR, lists solely in-frame clones and lacks some. In the table there are fewer than 110,000 clones, 87% of which are singletons. The sample consisted of blood. These receptor sequences come from a person between 18 and 70 years old in good health.

CDR3 bases: TGCGCCAGCAGCCAAGATCTGGGCGGGGGGGCCTACGAGCAGTACTTC. It translates to CASSQDLGGGAYEQYF. V gene TRBV4-3 combines with J gene TRBJ2-7; 9 bases fit TRBD2. The CDR3 sequence is 16 residues long. Per germline, CDR1 LGHNA and CDR2 YSLEER. The V segment lost 0 bases and the J segment 2 bases; nucleotides outside the gene matches: 5.

V and J are TRBV27 and TRBJ2-1; D possibly corresponds to TRBD2 (5 bases). With 6 bases removed from V and 0 bases from J, the gap between germline ends came to 12 bases. This CDR3 contains 15 residues. The germline V gene encodes CDR1 MNHEY and CDR2 SMNVEV (reference sequence). The CDR3 reads CASRGVGSSYNEQFF. The CDR3 DNA follows: TGTGCCAGCAGGGGTGTGGGGAGCTCCTACAATGAGCAGTTCTTC.

This sequence joins TRBV7-6 and TRBJ2-2, with D possibly being TRBD2 (6 bases). Germline V lookup: CDR1 SGHVS, CDR2 FNYEAQ. V was shortened by 1 base and J by 6 bases, with 15 bases between the two germline ends. The CDR3 has 16 residues. The CDR3 protein is CASSLVRLDVAGELFF. CDR3 coding DNA: TGTGCCAGCAGCTTAGTTCGACTAGACGTCGCCGGGGAGCTGTTTTTT.

This rearrangement joins TRBV15 to TRBJ1-4; maybe TRBD1 (5 bases). V was trimmed by 0 bases and J by 7 bases, leaving 12 bases between them. The CDR3 contains 15 residues. The germline CDR1 and CDR2 sequences are LNHNV and YYDKDF (reference sequence). CDR3 bases: TGTGCCACCAGCAGAGACCCTGGGGGGGTTGAAAAACTGTTTTTT. This encodes CATSRDPGGVEKLFF.

The chain has TRBV23-1 and TRBJ2-7, with D tentatively TRBD2 (6 bases). TRBV23-1 is assigned to the ORF class and has an uncertain function. The CDR3 length is 15 residues. Trimming shortened V by 4 bases and J by 1 base, and 14 bases separated the two germline ends. Here the CDR3 DNA reads TGCGCCAGCAGTCGTTACGGGGGTGCGTCCTACGAGCAGTACTTC. As protein: CASSRYGGASYEQYF.

V gene TRBV15 combines with J gene TRBJ1-1; a weak D match, TRBD1 (5 bases). Germline V CDR1 and CDR2: LNHNV, YYDKDF (reference sequence). The CDR3 runs to 14 residues. Trimming left V 4 bases short and J 0 bases short, with 9 bases between. CDR3 region: CATSKDRMNTEAFF. Here the CDR3 DNA reads TGTGCCACCAGCAAAGACAGAATGAACACTGAAGCTTTCTTT.

This clone has only a few counts. This chain joins TRBV7-4 and TRBJ1-5, with a weak D call TRBD1 (5 bases). There are 14 residues in the CDR3. Germline CDR1 SGHVT, CDR2 SQSDAQ. Trimming left V 5 bases short and J 2 bases short, with 10 bases between. CDR3 sequence (DNA): TGTGCCAGCAGCATCCAGGGTGGCAATCAGCCCCAGCATTTT. Translating gives CASSIQGGNQPQHF.

J is TRBJ2-7 and V is TRBV18; 9 bases match TRBD1. V shed 3 bases, J shed 5 bases, and the junction held 5 bases outside the gene matches. Per the germline V gene, CDR1 is KGHSH and CDR2 is LQKENI. The CDR3 has 14 amino acids. The CDR3 DNA reads TGTGCCAGCTCACCCCCGACAGGGGGGAACGAGCAGTACTTC. This translates into CASSPPTGGNEQYF.

The chain links TRBV6-5 to TRBJ2-1; no reliable D call. CDR1 is MNHEY, CDR2 SVGAGI, per germline. The CDR3 runs to 15 residues. The V end was cut by 0 bases, the J end by 0 bases, with 6 bases between. The CDR3 DNA follows: TGTGCCAGCAGTTACTCGGCGGCCTCCTACAATGAGCAGTTCTTC. Amino acids: CASSYSAASYNEQFF.